This entry is about one TCR beta chain. Antigen unknown. TCRdb reprocessed the RT-PCR reads via MiXCR and lists one record per CDR3 protein. Of 550,000 to 800,000 distinct CDR3 sequences listed, 15% to 18% are singletons. These data originate in a study of response to subunit inactivated influenza vaccine. Notes on the study in general: Researchers suggested that each seasonal influenza vaccination recruits few new T cells.

The sample was PBMCs from blood, taken roughly 12 days after vaccination. The sequence came from a man over 45 who received an inactivated influenza vaccine.

The CDR3 bases are TGTGCCAGCAGCCAAGGATTCAGGGGCTCACCCCTCCACTTT. The encoded protein is CASSQGFRGSPLHF. The chain is built from TRBV14 and TRBJ1-6; D might be TRBD1 (6 bases). V was shortened by 1 base and J by 10 bases, with 11 bases between the two germline ends. The CDR3 has 14 amino acids. From germline, CDR1 is SGHDN and CDR2 FVKESK.